The clone carrying this T cell receptor (beta chain) appeared a few times. Its target is not known. The ends were cut back, 0 bases at V and 1 base at J, with 18 bases in the middle. This CDR3 has 17 amino acids. CDR1 GTSNPN and CDR2 SVGIG come from the germline V gene (reference sequence). The PCR had 60 Vbeta and 13 Jbeta primers. The repertoire was sequenced with immunoSEQ multiplex PCR; TCRdb's copy has only in-frame clones and lacks some. The sample consists of 150,000 to 200,000 clones, 70% to 80% of them appearing once. This sample stems from a study of cytomegalovirus exposure and HLA in healthy donors. The wider study: Assignment to the Caucasian-associated ancestry cluster applied to approximately 79% of the approximately 400 genotyped donors. Study-level results: Other equally common chains were less clonally expanded than HLA-associated TCR beta chains, a later analysis showed.

The chain carries TRBV30 and TRBJ1-1, with a weak D call TRBD1 (6 bases). The sequencing input was PBMCs. This clonotype was sampled from a man aged 25 to 40 in good health and CMV-seronegative. The CDR3 DNA sequence: TGTGCCTGGAGTGTACCTAGCTTCAGGGGCGGGAACACTGAAGCTTTCTTT. The encoded protein is CAWSVPSFRGGNTEAFF.